The rows below give T cell receptor beta chains drawn from one sample of a study of cytomegalovirus exposure and HLA in healthy donors. Profiled with immunoSEQ multiplex PCR; TCRdb holds only in-frame clones, not every one. The sample contains some 150,000 clones, roughly 80% of which appear only once. Sample: PBMCs. Every receptor here comes from a female donor in good health and CMV-seronegative. CDR3s leave out the opening cysteine and the closing phenylalanine or tryptophan.

TRBV2	TRBJ2-5	ASSDKRGETQY
TRBV10-1	TRBJ1-1	ASRKDRVGHTEAF
TRBV25-1	TRBJ2-3	ASARGTDTQY
TRBV28	TRBJ2-5	ASRTQGVVETQY
TRBV5-1	TRBJ1-1	ASSLLGENTEAF
TRBV6-5	TRBJ1-1	ASSSKYQTNTEAF
TRBV7-9	TRBJ1-1	ASSAPSNLNTEAF
TRBV28	TRBJ2-7	ASSITGGIDEQY
TRBV5-1	TRBJ2-3	ASSLGQSTDTQY
TRBV27	TRBJ2-1	ASSPSGGNEQF
TRBV27	.	ASYFSPSPSYEQY
TRBV6-5	TRBJ2-7	ASSPGLAGLYEQY
TRBV6-5	.	ASRSSGNSYEQY
TRBV7-9	TRBJ2-7	ASSLYPGYEQY